Detailed here is one T cell receptor beta chain. Antigen: not known. The data derive from a study of cytotoxic CD8 clonotypes in ibrutinib-treated CLL. Study observations and caveats: Rare overall, public clonotypes shrank or held steady under therapy.

The assay was immunoSEQ multiplex PCR, and TCRdb's table has in-frame clones only and misses some. The data show about 30,000 clones, around three fifths seen once. CDR1 and CDR2 (germline): SGHDN, FVKESK. CDR3 length: 15 residues. Losses at the gene ends were 4 bases for V and 6 bases for J; bases not matched to a gene: 7. This specimen was PBMCs, taken before ibrutinib treatment. This clonotype was sampled from a human donor with chronic lymphocytic leukemia. This chain connects TRBV14 to TRBJ2-1; 9 bases fit TRBD2. The DNA of the CDR3 is TGTGCCAGCAGCCCCCAGCGGGGGGACTTCAATGAGCAGTTCTTC. Residues: CASSPQRGDFNEQFF. Full variable domain (rest looked up from reference TRBV14 and TRBJ2-1): EAGVTQFPSHSVIEKGQTVTLRCDPISGHDNLYWYRRVMGKEIKFLLHFVKESKQDESGMPNNRFLAERTGGTYSTLKVQPAELEDSGVYFCASSPQRGDFNEQFFGPGTRLTVL.